This record looks at one T cell receptor beta chain sequence and its context. What it binds is not known. The data were obtained in a study of T cell repertoires in cytomegalovirus infection. V was pared by 4 bases and J by 4 bases, with 10 bases between. The CDR3 is 12 amino acids. Looked up from germline, CDR1 is GTSNPN and CDR2 is SVGIG (reference sequence). TCRdb called the reads again in MiXCR, with one record for every CDR3 protein. The sample consists of about half a million distinct CDR3 sequences, roughly a third of them appearing once. The chain recombines TRBV30 with TRBJ2-5; the D is unclear. Sequenced here: cultured PBMCs, sampled from culture after CMV antigen stimulation. The TCR was taken from a human donor in good health (CMV status not recorded). Some clones in this sample may be carry-over from other donors' samples. This CDR3 reads CAWIEAGETQYF. The CDR3 bases are TGTGCCTGGATAGAAGCTGGAGAGACCCAGTACTTC.